This TCR beta chain originates from a study of blood T cell repertoires in COVID-19. J was trimmed by 6 bases and V by 6 bases; bases with no gene match: 8. The CDR3 spans 14 residues. Per the germline V gene, CDR1 is SGHVS and CDR2 is FQNEAQ. Data came from immunoSEQ multiplex PCR; TCRdb stores just in-frame clones and leaves some out. Here the sample spans more than 140,000 clones, over 80% being singletons. This clone showed up just once. The chain combines TRBV7-8 with TRBJ1-5; 7 nucleotides align to TRBD1. This sequence originates from a human donor in a cohort sampled during active COVID-19. The sequenced material came from peripheral blood. CDR3: CASRYDRDGQPQHF. The CDR3 region has the DNA TGTGCCAGCAGATATGACAGGGACGGTCAGCCCCAGCATTTT.